The text below deals with one T cell receptor (beta chain). Its antigen is unidentified. Trimming removed 4 bases at V and 0 bases at J, with 13 bases between. This CDR3 is built from 15 residues. Per the germline V gene, CDR1 is MNHEY and CDR2 is SMNVEV (reference sequence). CD4+ T cells were isolated after approximately 10 days of culture. All study participants received two doses of BNT162b2 or mRNA-1273 vaccine. Each vaccine recipient was nucleocapsid antibody negative and had no prior SARS-CoV-2 infection. The source of the sample is a study of vaccination effects on CD4 cells after COVID-19. Libraries were prepared by immunoSEQ multiplex PCR; TCRdb keeps only in-frame clonotypes and omits some of them. This table holds about 8,900 clones, around four fifths found once.

The rearrangement joins TRBV27 to TRBJ2-7; a possible D gene is TRBD1 (6 bases). The receptor was derived from a human donor who received a COVID-19 vaccine. Sequences were derived from CD4+ T cells from PBMCs cultured without peptide, sampled after COVID-19 vaccination. The CDR3 nucleotides are TGTGCCAGCAGTTACCGCCGGGACACCTCCTACGAGCAGTACTTC. Translated, it gives CASSYRRDTSYEQYF.